These 14 T cell receptor beta chains came from one sample sequenced in a study of radiotherapy plus CTLA-4 blockade in lung cancer. TCRdb's copy holds only in-frame clones and misses some; the assay was immunoSEQ multiplex PCR. This table holds tens of thousands of clones, approximately 81% found once. The sample was peripheral blood, taken from a patient treated with radiotherapy plus ipilimumab. These receptors originate from a human donor with non-small cell lung cancer whose response to radiotherapy plus ipilimumab could not be evaluated.

CDR3 sequence (DNA): TGTGCCAGCAGGCGGACAGGGGGCCCAGAGACCCAGTACTTC. It codes for CASRRTGGPETQYF. This chain links TRBV28 with TRBJ2-5; 11 bases are a match to TRBD1. V was pared by 6 bases and J by 4 bases, with 4 bases of the junction left unmatched. CDR1 is MDHEN, CDR2 SYDVKM, per germline. CDR3 size: 14 residues.

The CDR3 loop is CSVGPGQGQETQYF. The CDR3 nucleotides are TGCAGCGTTGGTCCCGGACAGGGCCAAGAGACCCAGTACTTC. This rearrangement joins TRBV29-1 to TRBJ2-5; TRBD1 aligns across 8 bases. V lost 4 bases to trimming and J lost 1 base; unmatched junction nucleotides: 5. This CDR3 has 14 residues. From germline, CDR1 is SQVTM and CDR2 ANQGSEA.

The V and J genes are TRBV4-2 and TRBJ1-5, with D tentatively TRBD1 (6 bases). This CDR3 region has 20 residues. Trimming took 1 base from V and 1 from J, leaving 23 bases between them. CDR1 and CDR2 (germline): LGHNA, YNFKEQ. CDR3 in DNA: TGTGCCAGCAGCCAAGCCTACCGATCTACAGGGAAGAGGAGCAATCAGCCCCAGCATTTT. It yields the protein CASSQAYRSTGKRSNQPQHF.

The chain has TRBV19 and TRBJ1-1, with 11 bases aligning to TRBD1. Looked up from germline, CDR1 is LNHDA and CDR2 is SQIVND (reference sequence). There are 16 residues in the CDR3. The V and J ends lost 6 bases and 2 bases, in that order; junction bases with no gene match: 8. In DNA form, the CDR3 reads TGTGCCAGTAGACCTTGGACAGGGGGCAGAAACACTGAAGCTTTCTTT. Its protein is CASRPWTGGRNTEAFF.

CDR3 sequence reads: CASLLAGTDTQYF. As DNA, the CDR3 is TGCGCCAGCCTACTAGCGGGCACAGATACGCAGTATTTT. This chain uses TRBV5-1 with TRBJ2-3, with 8 bases matching TRBD2. CDR1 SGHRS and CDR2 YFSETQ come from the germline V gene. CDR3 length equals 13 residues. The trim removed 7 bases at V and 1 base at J, leaving 2 bases unmatched. Together with reference TRBV5-1 and TRBJ2-3, the CDR3 gives the full variable domain: KAGVTQTPRYLIKTRGQQVTLSCSPISGHRSVSWYQQTPGQGLQFLFEYFSETQRNKGNFPGRFSGRQFSNSRSEMNVSTLELGDSALYLCASLLAGTDTQYFGPGTRLTVL.

This chain links TRBV4-3 with TRBJ1-3; no definite D call. V shed 1 base and J shed 0 bases, with 10 bases lying between them. Per germline, CDR1 LGHNA and CDR2 YSLEER. The CDR3 extends over 16 amino acids. The CDR3 DNA is TGCGCCAGCAGCCAAGGGGCAGAGAGCTCTGGAAACACCATATATTTT. Protein product: CASSQGAESSGNTIYF.

This chain links TRBV19 with TRBJ2-3, with 8 bases lining up with TRBD2. The V gene end was trimmed by 8 bases and the J gene end by 2 bases; junction bases not matched to a gene: 6. This CDR3 is 14 amino acids long. Germline CDR1 LNHDA, CDR2 SQIVND (reference sequence). The CDR3 DNA follows: TGTGCCAGTTTTCCGGGAGGGTCCACAGATACGCAGTATTTT. The encoded protein is CASFPGGSTDTQYF.

The chain employs TRBV7-9 and TRBJ2-1; D remains ambiguous. V shed 1 base and J shed 9 bases, with 7 bases lying between them. Germline CDR1 SEHNR, CDR2 FQNEAQ (reference sequence). The CDR3 totals 12 residues. The CDR3 DNA follows: TGTGCCAGCAGCTTAGGGCCGGGTGAGCAGTTCTTC. Protein product: CASSLGPGEQFF.

The rearrangement links TRBV7-2 to TRBJ1-1, with D perhaps TRBD1 (6 bases). Germline values: CDR1 SGHTA, CDR2 FQGNSA. The CDR3 runs 13 residues. V dropped 3 bases and J dropped 8 bases, with 13 bases sitting between them. The CDR3 spells CASSLGGLTEAFF. The CDR3 DNA follows: TGTGCCAGCAGCTTGGGGGGGCTCACGGAAGCTTTCTTT.

This clone was seen a handful of times. CDR3 in DNA: TGTGCCAGCAGCTTAGGTCAGGGCAACTATGGCTACACCTTC. It encodes CASSLGQGNYGYTF. V usage is TRBV7-9 and J usage is TRBJ1-2, with D possibly matching TRBD1 (5 bases). In germline, CDR1 is SEHNR, CDR2 FQNEAQ (reference sequence). CDR3 length: 14 amino acids. Between the trimmed V and J ends, which lost 1 base and 2 bases, there was a span of 8 bases.

The CDR3: CASSLVVTGGETQYF. DNA for the CDR3: TGTGCCAGCAGCTTAGTCGTGACAGGGGGAGAGACCCAGTACTTC. J is TRBJ2-5 and V is TRBV7-2; TRBD1 matches at 9 bases. With 1 base clipped from V and 4 bases from J, the junction kept 4 bases outside the gene matches. The germline CDR1 and CDR2 sequences are SGHTA and FQGNSA. This CDR3 is built from 15 residues.

This chain joins TRBV5-1 and TRBJ2-3; 14 positions agree with TRBD2. The CDR3 is made up of 19 amino acids. After removal of 4 bases from V and 0 bases from J, the junction contained 10 bases not matched to a gene. CDR1 SGHRS and CDR2 YFSETQ come from the germline V gene. The CDR3 reads CASSLQTSGRVSSTDTQYF. CDR3 nucleotides: TGCGCCAGCAGCCTGCAGACTAGCGGGAGGGTTTCTAGCACAGATACGCAGTATTTT.

The gene calls are TRBV29-1 and TRBJ2-4, with a weak D call TRBD2 (6 bases). Trimming pared 1 base from V and 1 base from J, leaving 20 bases between. In germline, CDR1 is SQVTM, CDR2 ANQGSEA. The CDR3 runs to 18 residues. This CDR3 is CSVEGRGSSVDAKNIQYF. The CDR3 coding sequence is TGCAGCGTTGAAGGGCGGGGCTCCTCGGTGGACGCCAAAAACATTCAGTACTTC.

This chain uses TRBV7-6 with TRBJ1-1; D may be TRBD1 (5 bases). The CDR3 totals 12 residues. Per the germline V gene, CDR1 is SGHVS and CDR2 is FNYEAQ. V was trimmed by 2 bases and J by 6 bases, leaving 7 bases between them. CDR3 sequence reads: CASSLQGAEAFF. Written as DNA, the CDR3 is TGTGCCAGCAGCTTACAGGGCGCTGAAGCTTTCTTT.